Below are 28 T cell receptor beta chains sequenced from a single sample in a study of T cell changes during pregnancy in multiple sclerosis. Assay: immunoSEQ multiplex PCR; the TCRdb copy retains only in-frame clones and omits some. The repertoire holds tens of thousands of clones, with over 80% as singletons. The source was CD4+ T cells from peripheral blood mononuclear cells, collected before pregnancy. The origin of the receptors is a female donor with multiple sclerosis, enrolled in a pregnancy study.

The J gene is TRBJ2-5, the V gene TRBV4-1, with D possibly being TRBD2 (6 bases). The CDR3 is made up of 15 amino acids. The V end lost 0 bases, the J end lost 1 base, and 9 bases lay between the germline ends. In germline, CDR1 is MGHRA, CDR2 YSYEKL. The CDR3 DNA follows: TGCGCCAGCAGCCAAGAAGAGGGACTCCAAGAGACCCAGTACTTC. The encoded protein is CASSQEEGLQETQYF.

The chain combines TRBV9 with TRBJ2-1, with 8 bases lining up with TRBD1. The CDR3 extends over 13 amino acids. CDR1 and CDR2 (germline): SGDLS, YYNGEE. V lost 3 bases, J lost 8 bases, and 4 bases stayed unmatched. The CDR3 DNA sequence: TGTGCCAGCAGCGCCAGGGGGCGGGATGAGCAGTTCTTC. Translation gives CASSARGRDEQFF.

The rearrangement uses TRBV6-6 and TRBJ1-1; D gene uncertain. Germline assignment: CDR1 MNHNY and CDR2 SVGAGI (reference sequence). The ends were cut back, 10 bases at V and 5 bases at J, with 14 bases in the middle. CDR3 length: 12 amino acids. The CDR3 DNA reads TGTGCCACCCTAACGAGAGGGACTGAAGCTTTCTTT. This codes for CATLTRGTEAFF.

V is TRBV4-1 and J is TRBJ2-4; 13 bases line up with TRBD2. Germline CDR1 is MGHRA and CDR2 is YSYEKL. V dropped 6 bases and J dropped 6; count of bases not matched to a gene: 5. The CDR3 contains 15 residues. The CDR3 coding sequence is TGCGCCAGCAGAGGACTAGCGGGAGCCGGAAACATTCAGTACTTC. It is translated as CASRGLAGAGNIQYF.

V is TRBV18 and J is TRBJ1-6; 9 positions match TRBD1. V dropped 5 bases and J dropped 6; count of bases not matched to a gene: 5. The CDR3 is 15 amino acids. The germline V gene encodes CDR1 KGHSH and CDR2 LQKENI. The CDR3: CASSAGTGRNSPLHF. In DNA, the CDR3 is TGTGCCAGCTCAGCCGGGACAGGGCGTAATTCACCCCTCCACTTT. The variable domain in full, completed from reference TRBV18 and TRBJ1-6, reads NAGVMQNPRHLVRRRGQEARLRCSPMKGHSHVYWYRQLPEEGLKFMVYLQKENIIDESGMPKERFSAEFPKEGPSILRIQQVVRGDSAAYFCASSAGTGRNSPLHFGNGTRLTVT.

The V and J genes are TRBV7-2 and TRBJ2-7; TRBD1 matches at 7 bases. CDR3 length: 14 amino acids. The V and J ends lost 5 bases and 2 bases, in that order; junction bases with no gene match: 6. The germline gives CDR1 SGHTA, CDR2 FQGNSA. DNA of the CDR3: TGTGCCAGCAGCACCTACAGGGGAACCTACGAGCAGTACTTC. This translates into CASSTYRGTYEQYF.

The gene calls are TRBV7-6 and TRBJ2-1; D is perhaps TRBD1 (5 bases). The CDR3 covers 16 residues. Trimming left V 3 bases short and J 1 base short, with 13 bases between. Per germline, CDR1 SGHVS and CDR2 FNYEAQ. CDR3 sequence: CASSFRVVRSYNEQFF. In DNA form, the CDR3 reads TGTGCCAGCAGCTTCAGGGTAGTTCGGTCCTACAATGAGCAGTTCTTC. Full variable domain (remainder filled in from reference TRBV7-6 and TRBJ2-1): GAGVSQSPRYKVTKRGQDVALRCDPISGHVSLYWYRQALGQGPEFLTYFNYEAQQDKSGLPNDRFSAERPEGSISTLTIQRTEQRDSAMYRCASSFRVVRSYNEQFFGPGTRLTVL.

This clone showed up just once. This chain's CDR3 is CSVELANSYNEQFF. The DNA of the CDR3 is TGCAGCGTTGAACTAGCGAACTCCTACAATGAGCAGTTCTTC. The V gene is TRBV29-1, the J gene TRBJ2-1; a possible D gene is TRBD2 (6 bases). Germline V gives CDR1 SQVTM, CDR2 ANQGSEA. The CDR3 has 14 amino acids. Trimming left V 2 bases short and J 0 bases short, with 8 bases between.

The rearrangement uses TRBV7-2 and TRBJ1-3; perhaps TRBD1 as D (6 bases). The CDR3 length is 13 residues. V dropped 5 bases and J dropped 6 bases, with 11 bases sitting between them. Germline CDR1 is SGHTA and CDR2 is FQGNSA. The CDR3, as DNA: TGTGCCAGCAGCCCGGACAGAGTAAACACCATATATTTT. Amino acid sequence: CASSPDRVNTIYF.

This clone was seen a single time. The chain joins TRBV10-2 to TRBJ1-5, with D unresolved. This CDR3 spans 14 amino acids. The ends were cut back, 7 bases at V and 9 bases at J, with 19 bases in the middle. Germline V lookup: CDR1 WSHSY, CDR2 SAAADI. The CDR3 is CASMGDGAAGPQHF. The DNA of the CDR3 is TGCGCCAGCATGGGAGATGGTGCCGCGGGGCCCCAGCATTTT.

The CDR3 protein is CASSAPAGSGNTIYF. CDR3 bases: TGCGCCAGCAGCGCCCCGGCAGGTTCTGGAAACACCATATATTTT. This chain links TRBV4-1 with TRBJ1-3; D is ambiguous. The CDR3 length is 15 residues. CDR1 is MGHRA, CDR2 YSYEKL, per germline. V was shortened by 5 bases and J by 1 base, with 12 bases between the two germline ends.

The gene calls are TRBV10-3 and TRBJ1-4; TRBD1 aligns across 10 bases. V lost 4 bases to trimming and J lost 8 bases; unmatched junction nucleotides: 1. Germline V gene lookup returns CDR1 ENHRY and CDR2 SYGVKD. This CDR3 is built from 13 residues. Here the CDR3 reads CAISATGGEKLFF. The CDR3 DNA follows: TGTGCCATCAGTGCGACAGGGGGCGAAAAACTGTTTTTT.

This clone appeared a single time. This chain joins TRBV29-1 and TRBJ2-2; TRBD2 is a possible D gene (5 bases). This CDR3 region has 12 residues. Trimming stripped 1 base from V and 5 bases from J, with 5 bases between. Germline loops: CDR1 SQVTM, CDR2 ANQGSEA. The CDR3 here is CSVEGGTGELFF. In DNA form, the CDR3 reads TGCAGCGTTGAAGGCGGGACCGGGGAGCTGTTTTTT.

This sequence joins TRBV11-3 and TRBJ2-7; the D gene is possibly TRBD2 (5 bases). The CDR3 loop spans 13 amino acids. V gave up 3 bases and J gave up 0 bases, with 6 bases separating them. Germline CDR1 SGHNT, CDR2 YENEEA. CDR3 region: CASSFRDSYEQYF. CDR3 DNA: TGTGCCAGCAGCTTCCGGGACTCCTACGAGCAGTACTTC.

The chain is built from TRBV2 and TRBJ1-4; 7 bases line up with TRBD1. There are 13 residues in the CDR3. Germline V lookup: CDR1 SNHLY, CDR2 FYNNEI. With 6 bases clipped from V and 6 bases from J, the junction kept 4 bases outside the gene matches. For the CDR3, the DNA is TGTGCCAGCAGACAGGGGTTAGATGAAAAACTGTTTTTT. The encoded protein is CASRQGLDEKLFF.

This rearrangement joins TRBV7-3 to TRBJ2-7; D unresolved. From germline, CDR1 is SGHTA and CDR2 FQGTGA. With 2 bases removed from V and 3 bases from J, the gap between germline ends came to 8 bases. This CDR3 region has 13 residues. CDR3 sequence (DNA): TGTGCCAGCAGCTTACGTCCAGACTACGAGCAGTACTTC. This translates into CASSLRPDYEQYF.

The chain carries TRBV28 and TRBJ1-5; D possibly corresponds to TRBD1 (6 bases). The CDR3 extends over 16 amino acids. The germline V gene encodes CDR1 MDHEN and CDR2 SYDVKM. V dropped 6 bases and J dropped 3 bases, with 18 bases sitting between them. In DNA, the CDR3 is TGTGCCAGCAGATTCCGAGGGGGGGGCTTCAATCAGCCCCAGCATTTT. Translating gives CASRFRGGGFNQPQHF.

The rearrangement uses TRBV4-1 and TRBJ1-2, with 10 bases matching TRBD1. The CDR3 is made up of 16 amino acids. V shed 5 bases, J shed 4 bases, and the junction held 10 bases outside the gene matches. Germline assignment: CDR1 MGHRA and CDR2 YSYEKL. The CDR3 DNA is TGCGCCAGCAGCTTAGGGACAGGGGACTTCCCCTATGGCTACACCTTC. Its protein is CASSLGTGDFPYGYTF.

The V and J genes are TRBV9 and TRBJ2-5; D uncertain. Germline-derived CDR1 and CDR2 are SGDLS and YYNGEE. CDR3 length equals 11 residues. Deletions cut 4 bases from V and 4 bases from J, with 5 bases between. CDR3 amino acids: CASSTGETQYF. CDR3 bases: TGTGCCAGCAGCACCGGAGAGACCCAGTACTTC.

This chain joins TRBV5-1 and TRBJ1-2, with 9 bases matching TRBD1. This CDR3 has 14 amino acids. After removal of 10 bases from V and 6 bases from J, the junction contained 13 bases not matched to a gene. Germline CDR1 and CDR2: SGHRS and YFSETQ. DNA of the CDR3: TGCGCCTCAAGAACTGACAGGGGGTCGGATGGCTACACCTTC. This translates into CASRTDRGSDGYTF.

This chain connects TRBV5-4 to TRBJ2-1; TRBD1 might be the D (6 bases). This CDR3 spans 16 amino acids. V lost 4 bases and J 0 bases, leaving 14 bases between the germline ends. Germline V gene sequence: CDR1 SGHNT, CDR2 YYREEE (reference sequence). The CDR3 region has the DNA TGTGCCAGCAGCCCTTTCCTAGGGGGCTCCTACAATGAGCAGTTCTTC. It is translated as CASSPFLGGSYNEQFF.

This clone was recorded once. The chain carries TRBV6-1 and TRBJ2-2, with D maybe TRBD2 (7 bases). V lost 8 bases, J lost 4 bases, and 17 bases lay in between. Germline V lookup: CDR1 MNHNS, CDR2 SASEGT. CDR3 length equals 15 residues. CDR3 loop: CASPAKGGSTGELFF. CDR3 nucleotide sequence: TGTGCCAGCCCAGCCAAGGGGGGGAGCACCGGGGAGCTGTTTTTT.

CDR3: CASGLTGTSRSYEQYF. The CDR3 coding sequence is TGTGCTAGTGGTTTGACCGGGACTAGCCGATCCTACGAGCAGTACTTC. This rearrangement joins TRBV12-5 to TRBJ2-5; 9 positions agree with TRBD2. The closer fit of TRBJ2-7 to the DNA end suggests the J call may be wrong. The CDR3 runs 16 residues. Per the germline V gene, CDR1 is LGHNT and CDR2 is FRNRAP.

V usage is TRBV11-3 and J usage is TRBJ2-1; D is undetermined. Trimming took 4 bases from V and 6 from J, leaving 4 bases between them. Germline CDR1 and CDR2: SGHNT and YENEEA. The CDR3 is 11 amino acids. The chain's CDR3 is CASSSSNEQFF. CDR3 nucleotides: TGTGCCAGCAGCTCTAGCAATGAGCAGTTCTTC.

The chain is built from TRBV5-1 and TRBJ2-1, with 7 bases aligning to TRBD2. The V gene's germline CDR1 is SGHRS and CDR2 YFSETQ. J gave up 2 bases and V 4 bases, and 6 bases lay outside the gene matches. This CDR3 region has 15 residues. The CDR3: CASSPSGRPYNEQFF. The CDR3 DNA reads as TGCGCCAGCAGCCCTAGCGGCCGCCCCTACAATGAGCAGTTCTTC.

The chain couples TRBV4-1 to TRBJ1-6; D is possibly TRBD1 (5 bases). The CDR3 is 15 amino acids. CDR1 and CDR2 from the germline V gene are MGHRA and YSYEKL. V was cut by 1 base and J by 4 bases, with 8 bases left in between. The CDR3 region is CASSQVDRYNSPLHF. CDR3 DNA: TGCGCCAGCAGCCAAGTCGACAGATATAATTCACCCCTCCACTTT.

The rearrangement joins TRBV7-2 to TRBJ1-5; weak D call: TRBD1 (5 bases). Germline V lookup: CDR1 SGHTA, CDR2 FQGNSA. The V and J ends lost 2 bases and 5 bases respectively, with 13 bases between them. This CDR3 has 15 residues. CDR3 nucleotides: TGTGCCAGCAGCTTAAGCTTTGACAGAGATCAGCCCCAGCATTTT. It specifies CASSLSFDRDQPQHF.

The CDR3 loop is CASSPSGRANEQFF. The CDR3, as DNA: TGTGCCAGTAGTCCTAGCGGGAGGGCCAATGAGCAGTTCTTC. This chain connects TRBV19 to TRBJ2-1, with TRBD2 matching 12 bases. This CDR3 is 14 amino acids long. With V trimmed by 5 bases and J by 6 bases, 2 bases remained unmatched. Germline CDR1 reads LNHDA; CDR2 reads SQIVND (reference sequence).